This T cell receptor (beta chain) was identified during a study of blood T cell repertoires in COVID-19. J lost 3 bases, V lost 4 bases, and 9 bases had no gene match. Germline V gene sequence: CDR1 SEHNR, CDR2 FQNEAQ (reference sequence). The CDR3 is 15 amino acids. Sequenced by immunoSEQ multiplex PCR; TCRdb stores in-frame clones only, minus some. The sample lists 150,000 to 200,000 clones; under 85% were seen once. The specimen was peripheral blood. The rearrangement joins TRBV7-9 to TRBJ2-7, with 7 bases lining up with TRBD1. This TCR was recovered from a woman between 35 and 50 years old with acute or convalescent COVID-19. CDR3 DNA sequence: TGTGCCAGCAGCTCCCGGACAGGCGAACGCTACGAGCAGTACTTC. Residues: CASSSRTGERYEQYF.